Below are 16 T cell receptor beta chains sequenced from a single sample in a study of somatic mutations in cytotoxic T cells in rheumatoid arthritis. The assay was immunoSEQ multiplex PCR, and TCRdb's table has in-frame clones only and misses some. The repertoire includes about 11,000 clones, 74% of them detected once, and about 10% sits in the top ten. The sample comprised CD8+ T cells sorted from blood. Source of these receptors: a man aged 70-80 years in good health.

This clone was seen only a few times. Other DNA variants within this sample encode the same CDR3. The rearrangement uses TRBV6-1 and TRBJ2-2; 7 bases are shared with TRBD2. CDR3 length: 17 residues. After removal of 4 bases from V and 2 bases from J, the junction contained 10 bases not matched to a gene. Germline V gives CDR1 MNHNS, CDR2 SASEGT. Here the CDR3 reads CASSGGEGPANTGELFF. The CDR3 DNA reads as TGTGCCAGCAGTGGCGGGGAGGGGCCTGCAAACACCGGGGAGCTGTTTTTT.

This chain joins TRBV4-1 and TRBJ1-1; possibly TRBD1 for D (6 bases). CDR1 MGHRA and CDR2 YSYEKL come from the germline V gene. Trimming stripped 1 base from V and 5 bases from J, with 8 bases between. This CDR3 is 13 amino acids long. CDR3 amino acids: CASSQVQGTEAFF. The CDR3 nucleotides are TGCGCCAGCAGCCAAGTACAGGGTACTGAAGCTTTCTTT.

The J gene is TRBJ1-2, the V gene TRBV28; D uncertain. In germline, CDR1 is MDHEN, CDR2 SYDVKM. V lost 7 bases and J lost 8, with 23 bases in between. This CDR3 is built from 15 residues. CDR3 in DNA: TGTGCCAGCACCCCCGGGCCAACGTGGTCGCGAGGCTACACCTTC. It is translated as CASTPGPTWSRGYTF.

V is TRBV5-6 and J is TRBJ2-6; D is unclear. This CDR3 is 14 amino acids long. Germline CDR1 SGHDT, CDR2 YYEEEE. The V gene lost 4 bases and the J gene lost 2 bases, with 7 bases spanning the gap. The CDR3 coding sequence is TGTGCCAGCAGCCCAACGACTGGGGCCAACGTCCTGACTTTC. Amino acid sequence: CASSPTTGANVLTF.

The rearrangement links TRBV5-1 to TRBJ2-2, with 7 positions matching TRBD1. V shed 4 bases and J 2 bases; nucleotides not matched to a gene: 11. Per germline, CDR1 SGHRS and CDR2 YFSETQ. The CDR3 is 17 residues long. CDR3 nucleotides: TGCGCCAGCAGCGGCCCAGGGGGATTACTCAACACCGGGGAGCTGTTTTTT. Translated, it gives CASSGPGGLLNTGELFF.

V usage is TRBV27 and J usage is TRBJ2-7; D call uncertain. CDR1 and CDR2 (germline): MNHEY, SMNVEV (reference sequence). CDR3 length equals 11 residues. Trimming removed 10 bases from V and 1 base from J, with 8 bases in between. The CDR3 protein is CATIKSYEQYF. CDR3 sequence (DNA): TGTGCCACCATAAAGTCCTACGAGCAGTACTTC.

CDR3 sequence (DNA): TGCGCCAGCAGCTTGTATCCGGGAATCCATTACGAGCAGTACTTC. Translating it yields CASSLYPGIHYEQYF. The rearrangement links TRBV5-1 to TRBJ2-7; possible D gene TRBD2, 5 bases. V was trimmed by 1 base and J by 4 bases, leaving 15 bases between them. CDR1 and CDR2 (germline): SGHRS, YFSETQ. The CDR3 runs to 15 residues.

CDR3 bases: TGTGCCAGCAGAAAATGGGCGGAGACCCAGTACTTC. Amino acids: CASRKWAETQYF. The chain links TRBV7-9 to TRBJ2-5; unclear D gene. The CDR3 extends over 12 amino acids. Looked up from germline, CDR1 is SEHNR and CDR2 is FQNEAQ (reference sequence). V was pared by 6 bases and J by 5 bases, with 10 bases between.

The chain joins TRBV19 to TRBJ2-7; 11 nucleotides agree with TRBD2. Germline CDR1 is LNHDA and CDR2 is SQIVND (reference sequence). Trimming took 10 bases from V and 0 from J; bases not matched to a gene: 5. CDR3 length: 14 amino acids. This CDR3 reads CATRLAGTSYEQYF. The CDR3 DNA is TGTGCCACTAGACTAGCGGGGACCTCCTACGAGCAGTACTTC.

This chain connects TRBV4-3 to TRBJ1-5; D unresolved. V was clipped by 1 base and J by 3 bases, with 7 bases between them. Germline V lookup: CDR1 LGHNA, CDR2 YSLEER. This CDR3 region has 14 residues. CDR3 region: CASSQGTTNQPQHF. CDR3 nucleotide sequence: TGCGCCAGCAGCCAAGGGACTACCAATCAGCCCCAGCATTTT.

The chain carries TRBV19 and TRBJ1-1, with unresolved D. V lost 7 bases, J lost 4 bases, and 37 bases lay in between. In germline, CDR1 is LNHDA, CDR2 SQIVND (reference sequence). This CDR3 has 21 residues. CDR3: CASNFQTRGNNSLGATTEAFF. CDR3 bases: TGTGCCAGTAACTTTCAAACCCGAGGAAACAACAGCCTAGGAGCGACCACTGAAGCTTTCTTT.

This clone appeared a few times. This rearrangement joins TRBV7-9 to TRBJ1-2; weak D call: TRBD1 (5 bases). The germline gives CDR1 SEHNR, CDR2 FQNEAQ (reference sequence). The CDR3 extends over 17 amino acids. V was cut by 4 bases and J by 0 bases, with 18 bases left in between. Here the CDR3 DNA reads TGTGCCAGCAGCTCTCTTACCGGGACGGATACTAACTATGGCTACACCTTC. This codes for CASSSLTGTDTNYGYTF.

The chain uses TRBV5-8 and TRBJ1-4; perhaps TRBD1 as D (5 bases). The CDR3 length is 14 residues. Germline loops: CDR1 SGHTS, CDR2 YDEGEE. V lost 9 bases, J lost 2 bases, and 14 bases lay in between. The CDR3 DNA reads TGTGCCATCCCAGGTGGGACGACTAATGAAAAACTGTTTTTT. This codes for CAIPGGTTNEKLFF. The full variable domain, completed using reference TRBV5-8 and TRBJ1-4, is EAGVTQSPTHLIKTRGQQATLRCSPISGHTSVYWYQQALGLGLQFLLWYDEGEERNRGNFPPRFSGRQFPNYSSELNVNALELEDSALYLCAIPGGTTNEKLFFGSGTQLSVL.

The J gene is TRBJ1-2, the V gene TRBV4-1; TRBD1 agrees at 11 bases. V dropped 0 bases and J dropped 6; count of bases not matched to a gene: 6. Germline loops: CDR1 MGHRA, CDR2 YSYEKL. The CDR3 is made up of 16 amino acids. The CDR3 reads CASSQEPGQGADGYTF. DNA for the CDR3: TGCGCCAGCAGCCAAGAACCCGGACAGGGGGCGGATGGCTACACCTTC.

This clone is judged medium-sized. The J gene is TRBJ1-3, the V gene TRBV7-2; D remains ambiguous. Trimming left V 1 base short and J 11 bases short, with 12 bases between. The CDR3 sequence is 13 residues long. Germline-derived CDR1 and CDR2 are SGHTA and FQGNSA. CDR3 in amino acids: CASSLEYGSPIYF. For the CDR3, the DNA is TGTGCCAGCAGCTTAGAATACGGGTCCCCCATATATTTT.

This clone turned up a few times. J is TRBJ1-5 and V is TRBV7-7, with D hard to call. The CDR3 is made up of 13 amino acids. Germline CDR1 and CDR2: SSHAT and FNYEAQ (reference sequence). Between the trimmed V and J ends, which lost 6 bases and 7 bases, there was a span of 13 bases. CDR3 sequence reads: CASRAGICQPQHF. Here the CDR3 DNA reads TGTGCCAGCAGGGCCGGAATTTGCCAGCCCCAGCATTTT. Combining the CDR3 with reference TRBV7-7 and TRBJ1-5 gives the whole variable domain GAGVSQSPRYKVTKRGQDVTLRCDPISSHATLYWYQQALGQGPEFLTYFNYEAQPDKSGLPSDRFSAERPEGSISTLTIQRTEQRDSAMYRCASRAGICQPQHFGDGTRLSIL.